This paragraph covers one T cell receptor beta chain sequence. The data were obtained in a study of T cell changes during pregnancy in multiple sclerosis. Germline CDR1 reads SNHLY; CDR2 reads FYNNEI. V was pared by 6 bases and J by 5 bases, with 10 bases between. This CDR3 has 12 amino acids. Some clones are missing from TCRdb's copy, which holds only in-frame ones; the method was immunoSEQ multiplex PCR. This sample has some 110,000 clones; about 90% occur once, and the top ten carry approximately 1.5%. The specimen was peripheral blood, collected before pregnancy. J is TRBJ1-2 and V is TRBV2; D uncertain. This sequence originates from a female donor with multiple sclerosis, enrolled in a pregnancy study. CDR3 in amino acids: CASSRDRYGYTF. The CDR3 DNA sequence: TGTGCCAGCAGCCGGGATAGATATGGCTACACCTTC.